These 16 T cell receptor beta chains were sequenced from one sample in a study of CD8+ T cells in alopecia areata. Following extraction, RNA underwent reverse transcription to cDNA, which served as the sequencing template. Generated by immunoSEQ multiplex PCR, the TCRdb table keeps only in-frame clones and is missing some. The sample lists roughly 150,000 clones, under 60% occurring once. The material sequenced was CD4+ T cells sorted from blood, taken at week 0. These receptors originate from a human donor with alopecia areata.

The J gene is TRBJ1-5, the V gene TRBV7-9, with D possibly being TRBD1 (5 bases). This CDR3 comprises 17 residues. Germline V CDR1 and CDR2: SEHNR, FQNEAQ (reference sequence). V gave up 1 base and J gave up 4 bases, with 17 bases separating them. CDR3 loop: CASSLGSGTGHNQPQHF. DNA for the CDR3: TGTGCCAGCAGCTTAGGGAGTGGTACAGGCCATAATCAGCCCCAGCATTTT.

The DNA of the CDR3 is TGTGCCAGTATGCCCCCGGACAGGCGAAATGAAAAACTGTTTTTT. As protein: CASMPPDRRNEKLFF. The chain combines TRBV19 with TRBJ1-4, with TRBD1 matching over 7 bases. V lost 7 bases, J lost 5 bases, and 10 bases stayed unmatched. The V gene's germline CDR1 is LNHDA and CDR2 SQIVND (reference sequence). This CDR3 has 15 amino acids.

The chain links TRBV2 to TRBJ1-1; the D is unclear. From germline, CDR1 is SNHLY and CDR2 FYNNEI. This CDR3 has 15 residues. The V gene lost 4 bases and the J gene lost 0 bases, with 12 bases spanning the gap. Here the CDR3 reads CASSGALGMNTEAFF. The CDR3 DNA reads TGTGCCAGCAGTGGGGCATTGGGCATGAACACTGAAGCTTTCTTT.

The V gene is TRBV29-1, the J gene TRBJ1-2; D not certain. CDR1 SQVTM and CDR2 ANQGSEA come from the germline V gene. V was trimmed by 0 bases and J by 7 bases, leaving 12 bases between them. This CDR3 has 13 residues. The CDR3 nucleotides read TGCAGCGTTGAAGATCTAAGAAGTGGTGGCTACACCTTC. This sequence encodes CSVEDLRSGGYTF. The complete variable domain, with remaining parts taken from reference TRBV29-1 and TRBJ1-2, reads SAVISQKPSRDICQRGTSLTIQCQVDSQVTMMFWYRQQPGQSLTLIATANQGSEATYESGFVIDKFPISRPNLTFSTLTVSNMSPEDSSIYLCSVEDLRSGGYTFGSGTRLTVV.

This chain connects TRBV7-9 to TRBJ2-1; D ambiguous. Trimming pared 2 bases from V and 4 bases from J, leaving 6 bases between. CDR1 and CDR2 from the germline V gene are SEHNR and FQNEAQ (reference sequence). The CDR3 totals 13 residues. This CDR3 is CASSLNPYNEQFF. CDR3 in DNA: TGTGCCAGCAGCTTAAATCCATACAATGAGCAGTTCTTC.

As DNA, the CDR3 is TGTGCCAGTATCGACAGGGCTGGGGCCAACGTCCTGACTTTC. It translates to CASIDRAGANVLTF. The rearrangement joins TRBV19 to TRBJ2-6; 7 bases agree with TRBD1. This CDR3 has 14 amino acids. From germline, CDR1 is LNHDA and CDR2 SQIVND (reference sequence). V trimming: 7 bases; J trimming: 2 bases; junction bases outside the gene matches: 2.

The DNA of the CDR3 is TGTGCCACCAGCCGAGCCCTCTCCGGGACAGGGGGGCAGTACTTC. Amino acid sequence: CATSRALSGTGGQYF. The chain employs TRBV15 and TRBJ2-7; 11 bases line up with TRBD1. Germline-derived CDR1 and CDR2 are LNHNV and YYDKDF (reference sequence). The CDR3 is made up of 15 amino acids. The V and J ends lost 5 bases and 9 bases, in that order; junction bases with no gene match: 12.

The chain couples TRBV4-1 to TRBJ2-5; D not certain. CDR3 length: 14 residues. In germline, CDR1 is MGHRA, CDR2 YSYEKL. V dropped 4 bases and J dropped 2 bases, with 11 bases sitting between them. The CDR3 spells CASSRQTTQETQYF. The CDR3 coding sequence is TGCGCCAGCAGCCGTCAGACGACACAAGAGACCCAGTACTTC.

The rearrangement joins TRBV28 to TRBJ2-3; possibly TRBD1 for D (5 bases). The CDR3 has 14 residues. V lost 6 bases, J lost 1 base, and 11 bases lay in between. CDR1 is MDHEN and CDR2 is SYDVKM in the germline V gene. The CDR3 sequence is CASSSVGGTDTQYF. CDR3 bases: TGTGCCAGCAGCTCTGTAGGGGGCACAGATACGCAGTATTTT.

CDR3 bases: TGTGCCAGCAGCTCCCGCGCCCTGGGAGATACGCAGTATTTT. Translated: CASSSRALGDTQYF. The V and J genes are TRBV11-1 and TRBJ2-3; unclear D gene. Germline lookup yields CDR1 SGHAT and CDR2 FQDESV (reference sequence). The CDR3 has 14 residues. V lost 4 bases and J lost 5, with 13 bases in between.

The chain is built from TRBV27 and TRBJ2-3; 9 bases align to TRBD1. The CDR3 runs 15 residues. V dropped 4 bases and J dropped 2; count of bases not matched to a gene: 4. Looked up from germline, CDR1 is MNHEY and CDR2 is SMNVEV (reference sequence). The CDR3 sequence: CASSWDRAYTDTQYF. The CDR3 DNA reads TGTGCCAGCAGTTGGGACAGGGCTTACACAGATACGCAGTATTTT.

This sequence joins TRBV29-1 and TRBJ1-1; 7 bases are a match to TRBD1. The V and J ends lost 6 bases and 2 bases, in that order; junction bases with no gene match: 9. The CDR3 totals 14 residues. Germline loops: CDR1 SQVTM, CDR2 ANQGSEA. The CDR3 protein is CSVGPGTANTEAFF. The CDR3 DNA reads as TGCAGCGTGGGGCCGGGGACAGCTAACACTGAAGCTTTCTTT.

The chain links TRBV18 to TRBJ1-6; 10 nucleotides align to TRBD1. V gave up 1 base and J gave up 0 bases; unmatched junction bases: 3. The germline V gene encodes CDR1 KGHSH and CDR2 LQKENI. This CDR3 contains 18 residues. Here the CDR3 reads CASSPLRTGGSYNSPLHF. DNA of the CDR3: TGTGCCAGCTCACCACTGCGGACAGGGGGCTCCTATAATTCACCCCTCCACTTT.

This chain links TRBV5-1 with TRBJ2-7; TRBD1 aligns across 8 bases. The germline V gene has CDR1 SGHRS and CDR2 YFSETQ. J gave up 3 bases and V 3 bases, and 5 bases lay outside the gene matches. CDR3 length: 14 residues. CDR3 in amino acids: CASSSGQEIYEQYF. In nucleotides, the CDR3 is TGCGCCAGCAGCTCGGGACAGGAAATCTACGAGCAGTACTTC.

The V and J genes are TRBV2 and TRBJ2-5; no definite D call. This CDR3 has 15 residues. V lost 2 bases to trimming and J lost 7 bases, with 17 bases between them. From germline, CDR1 is SNHLY and CDR2 FYNNEI. CDR3 sequence: CASSESRAQGVTQYF. The CDR3 nucleotides read TGTGCCAGCAGTGAAAGTAGGGCCCAAGGAGTGACCCAGTACTTC.

This sequence joins TRBV25-1 and TRBJ2-3, with a weak D call TRBD1 (7 bases). Germline V CDR1 and CDR2: MGHDK, SYGVNS. The CDR3 has 16 residues. With 2 bases removed from V and 2 bases from J, the gap between germline ends came to 14 bases. The CDR3 protein is CASSEGAGQITDTQYF. The DNA of the CDR3 is TGTGCCAGCAGTGAAGGGGCGGGACAGATCACAGATACGCAGTATTTT.